This T cell receptor (beta chain) emerged from a study of T cell changes during pregnancy in multiple sclerosis. V was pared by 1 base and J by 5 bases, with 6 bases of the junction left unmatched. This CDR3 is built from 15 residues. Germline V gives CDR1 MGHRA, CDR2 YSYEKL. Here immunoSEQ multiplex PCR was the method, and the copy in TCRdb shows in-frame clones only, minus some. The sample consists of some 75,000 clones, more than 90% of them appearing once. The TCR sequence derives from a female donor with multiple sclerosis, enrolled in a pregnancy study. The chain is built from TRBV4-1 and TRBJ2-7, with 9 positions matching TRBD2. Specimen: peripheral blood, collected in the second trimester of pregnancy. The CDR3 reads CASSQGAGGRNEQYF. In DNA form, the CDR3 reads TGCGCCAGCAGCCAAGGGGCGGGAGGGCGCAACGAGCAGTACTTC.